Sequencing of this TCR beta chain was carried out in a study of blood T cell repertoires in COVID-19. Study overall: Sites in the United States, Italy and Spain provided acute and convalescent COVID-19 samples. The analysed material was cDNA or gDNA that came from T cells, B-cell-depleted T cells, or PBMCs.

As originally analysed: Reference gene primer amplification gave estimated nucleated cell counts. Profiling relied on immunoSEQ multiplex PCR, and the TCRdb table lists in-frame clones only, not all of them. That table supplies the V and J calls and clone size; D and trimming were determined from the DNA. The table records nearly 200,000 clones, around 84% of them present only once. CDR1 and CDR2 (germline): MNHEY, SMNVEV (reference sequence). The CDR3 consists of 15 residues. V gave up 1 base and J gave up 3 bases, with 13 bases separating them. The chain employs TRBV27 and TRBJ2-7, with D tentatively TRBD1 (5 bases). Sequencing was performed on peripheral blood. The sequence came from a human donor in a cohort sampled during active COVID-19. As DNA, the CDR3 is TGTGCCAGCAGTTTATGGGTAGGGGCGAACTACGAGCAGTACTTC. The encoded protein is CASSLWVGANYEQYF.